These 21 T cell receptor beta chains were sequenced from one sample in a study of blood T cell repertoires in COVID-19. The protocol was immunoSEQ multiplex PCR, while the TCRdb copy is restricted to in-frame clones and leaves out a portion. The sample includes around 190,000 clones, roughly 89% seen only once; the top ten take 10%. The source material was PBMCs or T cells enriched from blood (not recorded which). Receptors originate from a man younger than 30 with acute COVID-19.

The chain has TRBV5-1 and TRBJ2-7; D is unclear. The CDR3 totals 13 residues. V dropped 7 bases and J dropped 1 base, with 12 bases sitting between them. CDR1 is SGHRS and CDR2 is YFSETQ in the germline V gene. CDR3 bases: TGCGCCAGCGGATACCTCGGGTCCTACGAGCAGTACTTC. Translated, it gives CASGYLGSYEQYF.

V and J are TRBV24-1 and TRBJ2-7, with D perhaps matching TRBD2 (6 bases). Between the trimmed V and J ends, which lost 5 bases and 4 bases, there was a span of 8 bases. This CDR3 has 12 residues. CDR1 and CDR2 (germline): KGHDR, SFDVKD. The CDR3 protein is CATSGEDYEQYF. Here the CDR3 DNA reads TGTGCCACCAGTGGGGAGGATTACGAGCAGTACTTC.

This clone appeared a single time. The chain recombines TRBV11-2 with TRBJ2-1; 7 nucleotides line up with TRBD2. Losses at the gene ends were 7 bases for V and 5 bases for J; bases not matched to a gene: 11. The germline CDR1 and CDR2 sequences are SGHAT and FQNNGV. The CDR3 contains 15 residues. CDR3 residues: CASTPRGRADNEQFF. The CDR3 bases are TGTGCCAGCACACCCCGAGGGAGGGCCGACAATGAGCAGTTCTTC.

This clone was found once. The chain combines TRBV28 with TRBJ2-2; 8 bases are a match to TRBD2. The CDR3 covers 18 residues. V lost 0 bases to trimming and J lost 0 bases; unmatched junction nucleotides: 6. Germline loops: CDR1 MDHEN, CDR2 SYDVKM. The CDR3 sequence: CASSLWSSGRANTGELFF. As DNA, the CDR3 is TGTGCCAGCAGTTTATGGTCTAGCGGGCGGGCGAACACCGGGGAGCTGTTTTTT.

The chain couples TRBV29-1 to TRBJ2-1; tentative D call: TRBD2 (6 bases). V was cut by 2 bases and J by 9 bases, with 17 bases left in between. Germline V CDR1 and CDR2: SQVTM, ANQGSEA. The CDR3 loop spans 14 amino acids. The CDR3 DNA reads as TGCAGCGTTGAAACGGGAGTGCTCGGTAGTGAGCAGTTCTTC. This gives the protein CSVETGVLGSEQFF.

The chain recombines TRBV3-1 (or the pseudogene TRBV3-2) with TRBJ2-1; 8 bases fit TRBD1. V dropped 3 bases and J dropped 0; count of bases not matched to a gene: 4. Per the germline V gene, CDR1 is LGHDT and CDR2 is YNNKEL (reference sequence). This CDR3 region has 16 residues. The CDR3 DNA sequence: TGTGCCAGCAGCCACCACAGGGGGAGCTCCTACAATGAGCAGTTCTTC. Its translation: CASSHHRGSSYNEQFF.

This chain connects TRBV3-1 (or the pseudogene TRBV3-2) to TRBJ1-6, with 9 bases matching TRBD1. V shed 4 bases and J 5 bases; nucleotides not matched to a gene: 3. The length of the CDR3 is 15 residues. CDR1 and CDR2 (germline): LGHDT, YNNKEL (reference sequence). The CDR3 nucleotides are TGTGCCAGCAGCCCCGACAGGGGGAATAATTCACCCCTCCACTTT. Translated: CASSPDRGNNSPLHF.

The rearrangement joins TRBV28 to TRBJ1-5; 9 bases fit TRBD1. CDR1 and CDR2 from the germline V gene are MDHEN and SYDVKM. V shed 11 bases, J shed 7 bases, and the junction held 15 bases outside the gene matches. This CDR3 region has 15 residues. For the CDR3, the DNA is TGTGCCGGGTACAGGGGGCGTGGTGAGGAACAGCCCCAGCATTTT. This sequence encodes CAGYRGRGEEQPQHF.

The V call is TRBV5-6, the J call TRBJ2-3, with D possibly TRBD2 on 5 matching bases. The CDR3 runs 13 residues. The ends were cut back, 0 bases at V and 4 bases at J, with 6 bases in the middle. The germline gives CDR1 SGHDT, CDR2 YYEEEE. The CDR3 region is CASSLEEADTQYF. In DNA form, the CDR3 reads TGTGCCAGCAGCTTGGAGGAGGCAGATACGCAGTATTTT.

The gene calls are TRBV4-1 and TRBJ2-7; D uncertain. Germline CDR1 and CDR2: MGHRA and YSYEKL. The CDR3 extends over 14 amino acids. Deletions cut 0 bases from V and 2 bases from J, with 8 bases between. The CDR3 DNA follows: TGCGCCAGCAGCCAAGACTCGACTGCCTACGAGCAGTACTTC. Translating gives CASSQDSTAYEQYF.

V and J are TRBV28 and TRBJ2-7; 8 bases agree with TRBD1. V was clipped by 6 bases and J by 6 bases; unmatched bases: 13. The CDR3 has 15 amino acids. Germline CDR1 MDHEN, CDR2 SYDVKM. CDR3 loop: CASSAEDRVPLEQYF. CDR3 nucleotides: TGTGCCAGCAGCGCCGAGGACAGGGTCCCCCTCGAGCAGTACTTC.

The gene calls are TRBV6-1 and TRBJ2-5, with D perhaps matching TRBD2 (5 bases). This CDR3 is 13 amino acids long. Trimming took 5 bases from V and 2 from J, leaving 9 bases between them. Germline V gives CDR1 MNHNS, CDR2 SASEGT. CDR3 in amino acids: CASSWTEQETQYF. In nucleotides, the CDR3 is TGTGCCAGCAGTTGGACTGAACAAGAGACCCAGTACTTC.

This sequence joins TRBV19 and TRBJ1-5, with TRBD1 matching 7 bases. Trimming removed 6 bases from V and 0 bases from J; junction bases left unmatched: 2. The germline gives CDR1 LNHDA, CDR2 SQIVND (reference sequence). CDR3 length: 14 residues. Written as DNA, the CDR3 is TGTGCCAGTAGGACAGGGTATAGCAATCAGCCCCAGCATTTT. Translation gives CASRTGYSNQPQHF.

The chain combines TRBV18 with TRBJ2-1; 9 bases line up with TRBD1. Germline-derived CDR1 and CDR2 are KGHSH and LQKENI. This CDR3 comprises 15 residues. The V gene end was trimmed by 6 bases and the J gene end by 4 bases; junction bases not matched to a gene: 7. In DNA, the CDR3 is TGTGCCAGCTCCCCAGGACAGGGGCAATACAATGAGCAGTTCTTC. This codes for CASSPGQGQYNEQFF. Looking up the rest from reference TRBV18 and TRBJ2-1 gives the full variable domain: NAGVMQNPRHLVRRRGQEARLRCSPMKGHSHVYWYRQLPEEGLKFMVYLQKENIIDESGMPKERFSAEFPKEGPSILRIQQVVRGDSAAYFCASSPGQGQYNEQFFGPGTRLTVL.

The chain uses TRBV28 and TRBJ2-5; TRBD2 matches at 16 bases. Germline V gene sequence: CDR1 MDHEN, CDR2 SYDVKM. J gave up 3 bases and V 5 bases, and 15 bases lay outside the gene matches. This CDR3 region has 20 residues. CDR3 amino acids: CASSPGLAGGPGENEETQYF. The CDR3 DNA reads TGTGCCAGCAGTCCGGGACTAGCGGGAGGGCCGGGAGAGAACGAAGAGACCCAGTACTTC. Together with reference TRBV28 and TRBJ2-5, the CDR3 gives the full variable domain: DVKVTQSSRYLVKRTGEKVFLECVQDMDHENMFWYRQDPGLGLRLIYFSYDVKMKEKGDIPEGYSVSREKKERFSLILESASTNQTSMYLCASSPGLAGGPGENEETQYFGPGTRLLVL.

The chain links TRBV2 to TRBJ1-1, with 10 positions matching TRBD1. J gave up 5 bases and V 8 bases, and 8 bases lay outside the gene matches. CDR3 size: 14 residues. CDR1 and CDR2 (germline): SNHLY, FYNNEI. CDR3 in DNA: TGTGCCAGCCTACCGCCGGGACAGGGGACTGAAGCTTTCTTT. It encodes CASLPPGQGTEAFF.

V gene TRBV18 combines with J gene TRBJ2-7, with TRBD1 matching over 7 bases. The CDR3 is made up of 15 amino acids. Germline CDR1 and CDR2: KGHSH and LQKENI. The J segment lost 2 bases and the V segment lost 3 bases, leaving 7 bases of the junction unmatched. The CDR3 reads CASSPGQALAYEQYF. The CDR3 bases are TGTGCCAGCTCACCCGGACAGGCCTTAGCCTACGAGCAGTACTTC.

CDR3 amino acids: CASSAAGRGETQYF. The CDR3 DNA reads TGTGCCAGCAGCGCAGCGGGAAGGGGCGAGACCCAGTACTTC. J is TRBJ2-5 and V is TRBV4-2, with TRBD2 matching over 7 bases. From germline, CDR1 is LGHNA and CDR2 YNFKEQ. The CDR3 is 14 amino acids. Losses at the gene ends were 5 bases for V and 5 bases for J; bases not matched to a gene: 8.

This rearrangement joins TRBV3-1 (or the pseudogene TRBV3-2) to TRBJ2-2; 14 bases match TRBD2. From germline, CDR1 is LGHDT and CDR2 YNNKEL (reference sequence). CDR3 length: 16 residues. Trimming cost V 1 base and J 6 bases; bases outside gene matches: 1. The CDR3: CASSQGLAGGAGELFF. In DNA, the CDR3 is TGTGCCAGCAGCCAAGGACTAGCGGGAGGGGCCGGGGAGCTGTTTTTT.

This rearrangement joins TRBV28 to TRBJ1-2; D is unresolved. V was shortened by 5 bases and J by 3 bases, with 7 bases between the two germline ends. CDR3 size: 12 residues. The germline CDR1 and CDR2 sequences are MDHEN and SYDVKM. CDR3 protein: CASSTTDYGYTF. The CDR3 nucleotides read TGTGCCAGCAGTACCACTGACTATGGCTACACCTTC.

The J gene is TRBJ2-1, the V gene TRBV27; D gene ambiguous. The germline CDR1 and CDR2 sequences are MNHEY and SMNVEV (reference sequence). Trimming removed 4 bases at V and 8 bases at J, with 12 bases between. The CDR3 is 13 residues long. CDR3 sequence (DNA): TGTGCCAGCAGTTCTGTAGACCGGGATGAGCAGTTCTTC. Its translation is CASSSVDRDEQFF.